This T cell receptor (beta chain) derives from a study of T cells after yellow fever vaccination (dated 2019 in TCRdb). Background on the whole study: Libraries from fractions with low cell numbers were prepared with the SMART-Seq v4 Ultra Low Input RNA kit. Two healthy male donors, one aged 18 to 29 and one aged 30 to 39 years, were included in the cohort. Blood was collected at multiple timepoints before and after primary and secondary immunization, and bulk PBMC replicates and cell subsets were isolated. Bulk TCR alpha and beta repertoires were sequenced longitudinally to track T-cell clones before and after primary and booster YFV17D yellow fever vaccination. Overall study results and their limits: After the booster, most clones that had expanded after primary vaccination were detected again (roughly 96% of CD4 and around nine tenths of CD8), suggesting broad maintenance of memory. The secondary T-cell response was found to be weaker but faster than the primary response, with a peak reached on day 5 rather than on day 15. FACS-sorted repertoires could contain abundant contaminating clonotypes from the bulk population, so computational filtering was required. Because only two donors were included in the study, the extent to which the findings can be generalized is limited. A small fraction of clonotypes showed up in both the CD4 and CD8 compartments, probably as a result of convergent recombination.

V is pared back by 4 bases and J by 4 bases, with 13 bases lying between the germline termini. According to the germline V gene, CDR1 reads MDHEN and CDR2 reads SYDVKM. Its CDR3 holds 14 amino acids, cysteine through phenylalanine. CDR3 DNA is the only sequence kept; it has 42 bases, read in frame from the first base. Interpreted using the paper, the treatment or condition label stands for: live attenuated yellow fever vaccine strain. A standard Ficoll-Paque protocol was used to isolate PBMCs from peripheral blood. Dynabeads CD4 and CD8 positive selection kits were used to isolate the CD4 and CD8 T-cell fractions. TriZol was used to extract RNA from bulk PBMCs, CD4 and CD8 fractions, and dextramer-positive and dextramer-negative fractions. This clonotype was counted a few times. The target of this receptor is not known. Nothing much larger sits one base from this clone, and base qualities are not available.

TCR cDNA was synthesized by 5'RACE template switching, which introduced a universal primer site and unique molecular identifiers. Priming of cDNA synthesis was performed from both the TCR alpha and TCR beta constant segments. Library amplification used two PCR steps, and the second PCR step added sample barcodes and sequencing adapters. Sequencing of the libraries was done on either Illumina HiSeq 2500 (2x100 bp) or NovaSeq (2x150 bp). Per the source publication's procedure: Demultiplexing of reads and collapsing into UMI consensus sequences were performed with MIGEC, and V(D)J alignment was carried out with MiXCR. Vaccine-responding clonotypes were defined with edgeR using replicate PBMC samples, requiring FDR below 0.01 and a log2 fold change above 5 up to day 15. CD4 or CD8 identity was assigned to each bulk clonotype according to whether the clonotype was present at higher abundance in the sequenced CD4 repertoire or the sequenced CD8 repertoire. Using fastp trimming at Q25 and MiXCR clonotype assembly, TCRdb reanalyzed the public sequencing data and kept in-frame beta chains. Each entry is one CDR3 protein sequence, shown with its most common DNA and genes. The V and J calls follow TCRdb's processing rather than the paper's. In all, the sample holds 300,000 or so distinct CDR3 sequences, and 13% of those were seen once. Less than 0.55% of the sample is in the top ten clones.

Source: CD4+ T cells sorted from PBMCs, taken 45 days after the yellow fever booster vaccination. The rearranged chain carries TRBV28 and TRBJ1-1; possibly the D gene is TRBD1, per 5 matching bases. The clonotype was recovered from a man younger than 40 who received the YFV17D yellow fever vaccine. The CDR3 region has the sequence CASSSPGRSTEAFF. The bases are TGTGCCAGCAGTTCCCCAGGGAGGAGCACTGAAGCTTTCTTT.